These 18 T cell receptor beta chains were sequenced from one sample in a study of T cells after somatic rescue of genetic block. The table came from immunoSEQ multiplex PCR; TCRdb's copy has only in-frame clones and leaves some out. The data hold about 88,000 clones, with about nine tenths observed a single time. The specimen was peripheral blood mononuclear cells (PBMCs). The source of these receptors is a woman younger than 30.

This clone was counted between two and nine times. The CDR3 spells CASRRDPGTDTQYF. The CDR3 DNA sequence: TGTGCCAGCAGGAGGGACCCCGGCACAGATACGCAGTATTTT. The V call is TRBV2, the J call TRBJ2-3, with D perhaps being TRBD1 or TRBD2 (5 bases each). The germline V and J ends were trimmed by 6 bases and 1 base, with 11 bases remaining between them. CDR1 is SNHLY and CDR2 is FYNNEI in the germline V gene. The CDR3 totals 14 residues.

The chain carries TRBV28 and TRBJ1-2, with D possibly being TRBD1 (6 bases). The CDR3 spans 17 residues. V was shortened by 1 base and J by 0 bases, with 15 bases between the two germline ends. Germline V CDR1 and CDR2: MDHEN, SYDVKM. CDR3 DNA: TGTGCCAGCAGTTTATACCGGGGGCGCAGGACTAACTATGGCTACACCTTC. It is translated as CASSLYRGRRTNYGYTF.

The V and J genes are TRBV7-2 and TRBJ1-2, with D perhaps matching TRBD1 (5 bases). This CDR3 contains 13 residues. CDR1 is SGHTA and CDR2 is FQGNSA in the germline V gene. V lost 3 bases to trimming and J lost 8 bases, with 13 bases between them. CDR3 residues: CASSFGPGDGYTF. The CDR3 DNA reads TGTGCCAGCAGCTTCGGTCCGGGGGACGGCTACACCTTC. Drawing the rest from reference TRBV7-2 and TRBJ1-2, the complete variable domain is GAGVSQSPSNKVTEKGKDVELRCDPISGHTALYWYRQSLGQGLEFLIYFQGNSAPDKSGLPSDRFSAERTGGSVSTLTIQRTQQEDSAVYLCASSFGPGDGYTFGSGTRLTVV.

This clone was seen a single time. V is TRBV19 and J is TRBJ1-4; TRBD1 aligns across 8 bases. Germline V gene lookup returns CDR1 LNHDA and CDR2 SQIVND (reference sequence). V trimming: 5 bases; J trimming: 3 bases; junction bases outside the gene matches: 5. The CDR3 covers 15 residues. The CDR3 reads CASSAGGVANEKLFF. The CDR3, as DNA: TGTGCCAGTAGTGCAGGGGGCGTCGCTAATGAAAAACTGTTTTTT.

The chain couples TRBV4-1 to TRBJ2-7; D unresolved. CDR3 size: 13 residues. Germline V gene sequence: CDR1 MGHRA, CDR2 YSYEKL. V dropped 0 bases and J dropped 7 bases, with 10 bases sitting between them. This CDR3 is CASSQDLPVEQYF. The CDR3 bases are TGCGCCAGCAGCCAAGATCTTCCGGTGGAGCAGTACTTC.

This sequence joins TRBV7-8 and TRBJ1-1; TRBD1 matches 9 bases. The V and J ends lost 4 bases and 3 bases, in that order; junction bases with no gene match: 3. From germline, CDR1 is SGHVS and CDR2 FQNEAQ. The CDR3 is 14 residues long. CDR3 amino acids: CASSSQGADTEAFF. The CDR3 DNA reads TGTGCCAGCAGCTCACAGGGGGCCGACACTGAAGCTTTCTTT.

CDR3: CASSYGETQYF. CDR3 in DNA: TGTGCCAGCAGTTACGGGGAGACCCAGTACTTC. This sequence joins TRBV6-5 and TRBJ2-5; D unresolved. The V gene lost 2 bases and the J gene lost 5 bases, with 3 bases spanning the gap. There are 11 residues in the CDR3. Germline loops: CDR1 MNHEY, CDR2 SVGAGI.

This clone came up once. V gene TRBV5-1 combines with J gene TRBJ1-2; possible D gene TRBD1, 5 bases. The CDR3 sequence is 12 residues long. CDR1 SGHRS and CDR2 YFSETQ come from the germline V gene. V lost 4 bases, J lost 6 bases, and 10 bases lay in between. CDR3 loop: CASSPQEDGYTF. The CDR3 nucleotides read TGCGCCAGCAGCCCACAGGAAGATGGCTACACCTTC.

In DNA, the CDR3 is TGTGCCAGCAGCTCCCTCACCGGGGGCACAGATACGCAGTATTTT. Protein product: CASSSLTGGTDTQYF. The chain recombines TRBV9 with TRBJ2-3; the D gene is possibly TRBD2 (5 bases). The CDR3 is 15 amino acids. Germline V gene data show CDR1 as SGDLS and CDR2 as YYNGEE. The ends were cut back, 4 bases at V and 1 base at J, with 13 bases in the middle. The complete variable domain, with remaining parts taken from reference TRBV9 and TRBJ2-3, reads DSGVTQTPKHLITATGQRVTLRCSPRSGDLSVYWYQQSLDQGLQFLIQYYNGEERAKGNILERFSAQQFPDLHSELNLSSLELGDSALYFCASSSLTGGTDTQYFGPGTRLTVL.

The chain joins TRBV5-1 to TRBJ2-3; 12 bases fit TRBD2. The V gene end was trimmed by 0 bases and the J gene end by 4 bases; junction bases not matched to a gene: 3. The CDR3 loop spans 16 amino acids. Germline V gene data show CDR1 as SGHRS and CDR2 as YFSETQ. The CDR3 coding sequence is TGCGCCAGCAGCTTGGCACTAGCGGGAGGTGCAGATACGCAGTATTTT. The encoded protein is CASSLALAGGADTQYF.

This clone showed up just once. CDR3 protein: CSVERQTYGYTF. The CDR3, as DNA: TGCAGCGTTGAGCGTCAGACCTATGGCTACACCTTC. The rearrangement links TRBV29-1 to TRBJ1-2; D not resolved. Trimming cost V 3 bases and J 4 bases, with 9 bases left between them. This CDR3 comprises 12 residues. CDR1 and CDR2 (germline): SQVTM, ANQGSEA.

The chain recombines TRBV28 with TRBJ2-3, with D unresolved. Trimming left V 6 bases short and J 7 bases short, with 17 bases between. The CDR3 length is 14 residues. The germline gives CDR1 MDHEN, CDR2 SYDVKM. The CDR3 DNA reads TGTGCCAGCAGCCTAGGAGATCGAGTGAATACGCAGTATTTT. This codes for CASSLGDRVNTQYF.

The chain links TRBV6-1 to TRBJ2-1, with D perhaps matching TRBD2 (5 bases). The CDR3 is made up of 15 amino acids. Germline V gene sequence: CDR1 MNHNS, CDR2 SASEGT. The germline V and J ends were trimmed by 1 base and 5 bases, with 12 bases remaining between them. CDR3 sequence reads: CASSEGVARDNEQFF. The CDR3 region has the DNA TGTGCCAGCAGTGAAGGGGTAGCGCGAGACAATGAGCAGTTCTTC.

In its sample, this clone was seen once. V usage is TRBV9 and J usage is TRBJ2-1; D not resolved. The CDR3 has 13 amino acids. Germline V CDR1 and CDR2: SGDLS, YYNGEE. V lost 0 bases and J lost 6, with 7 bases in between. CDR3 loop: CASSVVGVNEQFF. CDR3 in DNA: TGTGCCAGCAGCGTAGTTGGTGTCAATGAGCAGTTCTTC.

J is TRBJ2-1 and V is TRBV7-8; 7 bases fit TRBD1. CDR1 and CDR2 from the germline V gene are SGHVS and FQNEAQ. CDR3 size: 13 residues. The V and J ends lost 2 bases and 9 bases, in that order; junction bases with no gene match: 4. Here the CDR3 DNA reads TGTGCCAGCAGCTTATCACAGGGGAGTGAGCAGTTCTTC. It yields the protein CASSLSQGSEQFF.

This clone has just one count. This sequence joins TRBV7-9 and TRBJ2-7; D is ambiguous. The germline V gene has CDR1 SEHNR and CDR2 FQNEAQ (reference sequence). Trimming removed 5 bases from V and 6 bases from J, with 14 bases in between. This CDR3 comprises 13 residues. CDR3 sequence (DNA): TGTGCCAGCAGCCTCGTGCCCCCTCTCGAGCAGTACTTC. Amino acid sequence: CASSLVPPLEQYF.

CDR3 DNA: TGTGCCAGCAGCCTACTCCCAGGACAGCTGAACACTGAAGCTTTCTTT. Its translation is CASSLLPGQLNTEAFF. The chain recombines TRBV28 with TRBJ1-1, with TRBD1 as a possible D gene (6 bases). The V gene lost 6 bases and the J gene lost 0 bases, with 17 bases spanning the gap. There are 16 residues in the CDR3. Germline-derived CDR1 and CDR2 are MDHEN and SYDVKM.

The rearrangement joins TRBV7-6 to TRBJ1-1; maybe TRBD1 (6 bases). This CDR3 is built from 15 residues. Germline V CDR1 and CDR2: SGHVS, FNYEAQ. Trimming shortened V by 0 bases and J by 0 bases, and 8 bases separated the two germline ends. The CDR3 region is CASSLATGLNTEAFF. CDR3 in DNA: TGTGCCAGCAGCTTAGCTACAGGGTTGAACACTGAAGCTTTCTTT.